The 26 T cell receptor beta chains below all came from one sample that was sequenced in a study of cytomegalovirus exposure and HLA in healthy donors. The PCR made use of 60 Vbeta and 13 Jbeta primers. The method was immunoSEQ multiplex PCR; TCRdb's version includes in-frame clones alone and lacks a portion of them. The table shows 250,000 to 300,000 clones, with 80% to 90% occurring only once. The sample comprised PBMCs. These receptors all stem from a woman in her forties in good health and CMV-seropositive.

To note about this clone: The same CDR3 can be traced to other DNA sequences in this sample. The V gene is TRBV25-1, the J gene TRBJ2-1; 13 nucleotides agree with TRBD2. Germline V lookup: CDR1 MGHDK, CDR2 SYGVNS. This CDR3 is built from 18 residues. V shed 3 bases, J shed 8 bases, and the junction held 13 bases outside the gene matches. CDR3 in amino acids: CASSDRDSGLAGADEQFF. The CDR3 nucleotides are TGTGCCAGCAGTGATCGGGACAGTGGACTAGCGGGGGCAGATGAGCAGTTCTTC.

The rearrangement links TRBV21-1 to TRBJ2-7; TRBD1 is the table's D call and was not checked against the DNA. TRBV21-1 is termed a pseudogene. The CDR3 runs to 16 residues. Written as DNA, the CDR3 is TGTGCCAGCAGCGGAGAACCGGGACAGGGATCTCAAGAGCAGTACTTC. Encoded protein: CASSGEPGQGSQEQYF.

The rearrangement uses TRBV11-3 and TRBJ1-2; D perhaps matches TRBD1 (6 bases). Deletions cut 5 bases from V and 2 bases from J, with 9 bases between. This CDR3 contains 13 residues. The V gene's germline CDR1 is SGHNT and CDR2 YENEEA. CDR3 loop: CASSPDRNYGYTF. For the CDR3, the DNA is TGTGCCAGCAGCCCGGACAGAAACTATGGCTACACCTTC.

A word on this clone: Other DNA sequences in the same sample also yield this CDR3. V usage is TRBV7-9 and J usage is TRBJ2-7, with D possibly TRBD1 on 5 matching bases. Trimming took 2 bases from V and 2 from J, leaving 7 bases between them. The CDR3 extends over 13 amino acids. Germline V gene sequence: CDR1 SEHNR, CDR2 FQNEAQ (reference sequence). The CDR3 is CASSLSGTYEQYF. Here the CDR3 DNA reads TGTGCCAGCAGCTTATCAGGGACCTACGAGCAGTACTTC.

V is TRBV19 and J is TRBJ2-7, with 7 positions matching TRBD1. The CDR3 totals 13 residues. From germline, CDR1 is LNHDA and CDR2 SQIVND (reference sequence). V lost 6 bases to trimming and J lost 3 bases; unmatched junction nucleotides: 5. CDR3 loop: CASSRDSFYEQYF. CDR3 nucleotide sequence: TGTGCCAGTAGCCGGGACAGTTTCTACGAGCAGTACTTC.

V is TRBV29-1 and J is TRBJ2-6; no firm D call. V lost 6 bases and J 0 bases, leaving 6 bases between the germline ends. The CDR3 length is 13 residues. Germline V gene data show CDR1 as SQVTM and CDR2 as ANQGSEA. The CDR3 nucleotides read TGCAGCGTCGCGTTCTCTGGGGCCAACGTCCTGACTTTC. Its translation: CSVAFSGANVLTF.

This rearrangement joins TRBV7-8 to TRBJ2-3; the match to TRBD1 covers 9 bases. This CDR3 region has 14 residues. CDR1 and CDR2 from the germline V gene are SGHVS and FQNEAQ. V shed 4 bases and J 6 bases; nucleotides not matched to a gene: 5. The CDR3 sequence is CASSWTGEGDTQYF. The CDR3, as DNA: TGTGCCAGCAGCTGGACAGGGGAGGGGGATACGCAGTATTTT. The variable domain in full, with the rest retrieved from reference TRBV7-8 and TRBJ2-3, is GAGVSQSPRYKVAKRGQDVALRCDPISGHVSLFWYQQALGQGPEFLTYFQNEAQLDKSGLPSDRFFAERPEGSVSTLKIQRTQQEDSAVYLCASSWTGEGDTQYFGPGTRLTVL.

This chain connects TRBV7-3 to TRBJ2-3; D may be TRBD2 (5 bases). CDR1 is SGHTA, CDR2 FQGTGA, per germline. Trimming pared 1 base from V and 3 bases from J, leaving 8 bases between. The CDR3 covers 14 residues. The DNA for the CDR3 is TGTGCCAGCAGCTTAAACCCGGGAACAGATACGCAGTATTTT. This encodes CASSLNPGTDTQYF.

DNA of the CDR3: TGTGCCAGCAGAACTATCGGACAGGACGGAAACACCATATATTTT. Translation: CASRTIGQDGNTIYF. The V gene is TRBV6-6, the J gene TRBJ1-3; 7 bases map to TRBD1. Germline V gives CDR1 MNHNY, CDR2 SVGAGI (reference sequence). The V and J ends lost 6 bases and 4 bases, in that order; junction bases with no gene match: 9. The CDR3 sequence is 15 residues long.

The chain couples TRBV4-3 to TRBJ2-1; D is perhaps TRBD2 (6 bases). CDR3 length: 15 amino acids. Trimming took 1 base from V and 1 from J, leaving 8 bases between them. Germline lookup yields CDR1 LGHNA and CDR2 YSLEER. CDR3: CASSQGRGSYNEQFF. The CDR3 DNA reads TGCGCCAGCAGCCAAGGTCGGGGGTCCTACAATGAGCAGTTCTTC.

This chain joins TRBV28 and TRBJ2-1; 11 bases match TRBD2. The CDR3 is made up of 13 amino acids. V shed 10 bases and J 6 bases; nucleotides not matched to a gene: 5. CDR1 is MDHEN and CDR2 is SYDVKM in the germline V gene. In DNA form, the CDR3 reads TGTGCCACCCTAGCGGGAGGATTCAATGAGCAGTTCTTC. It translates to CATLAGGFNEQFF.

This chain links TRBV6-5 with TRBJ1-1; 7 nucleotides agree with TRBD1. Trimming removed 8 bases from V and 6 bases from J; junction bases left unmatched: 9. The CDR3 runs 13 residues. Germline CDR1 and CDR2: MNHEY and SVGAGI. The CDR3 DNA is TGTGCCAGCGGGGCACGACAGGGATCTGAAGCTTTCTTT. This codes for CASGARQGSEAFF.

V and J are TRBV5-1 and TRBJ2-3; no clear D gene. CDR1 is SGHRS and CDR2 is YFSETQ in the germline V gene. The ends were cut back, 5 bases at V and 2 bases at J, with 6 bases in the middle. The CDR3 runs to 12 residues. The DNA of the CDR3 is TGCGCCAGCAGTGGGCCCACAGATACGCAGTATTTT. It translates to CASSGPTDTQYF.

The CDR3 nucleotides are TGTGCCAGCAGTCCCGACAGGGTTAATTCACCCCTCCACTTT. It codes for CASSPDRVNSPLHF. The V call is TRBV7-8, the J call TRBJ1-6, with 7 bases identical to TRBD1. Germline CDR1 reads SGHVS; CDR2 reads FQNEAQ. This CDR3 contains 14 residues. The trim removed 6 bases at V and 6 bases at J, leaving 5 bases unmatched.

The rearrangement joins TRBV29-1 to TRBJ2-2; TRBD2 is a possible D gene (6 bases). In germline, CDR1 is SQVTM, CDR2 ANQGSEA. V was shortened by 6 bases and J by 0 bases, with 17 bases between the two germline ends. The CDR3 extends over 16 amino acids. CDR3 amino acids: CSVQSAEGSNTGELFF. The CDR3 coding sequence is TGCAGCGTGCAATCGGCGGAGGGGTCGAACACCGGGGAGCTGTTTTTT.

J is TRBJ2-1 and V is TRBV7-2; 9 bases line up with TRBD1. CDR3 length equals 15 residues. V dropped 3 bases and J dropped 9; count of bases not matched to a gene: 9. Germline V lookup: CDR1 SGHTA, CDR2 FQGNSA. CDR3 DNA sequence: TGTGCCAGCAGCTTCGGGACAGGGATTTTCACTGAGCAGTTCTTC. It encodes CASSFGTGIFTEQFF.

The rearrangement links TRBV7-8 to TRBJ1-5; 7 bases map to TRBD1. The CDR3 has 16 amino acids. The V gene's germline CDR1 is SGHVS and CDR2 FQNEAQ. Losses at the gene ends were 3 bases for V and 2 bases for J; bases not matched to a gene: 7. This chain's CDR3 is CASSLMRGLGNQPQHF. Written as DNA, the CDR3 is TGTGCCAGCAGCTTGATGAGGGGGCTGGGCAATCAGCCCCAGCATTTT.

This chain connects TRBV27 to TRBJ2-5; D possibly corresponds to TRBD1 (6 bases). Trimming cost V 1 base and J 2 bases, with 14 bases left between them. Germline assignment: CDR1 MNHEY and CDR2 SMNVEV (reference sequence). The CDR3 covers 16 residues. The CDR3: CASSLYLGAPQETQYF. The CDR3 nucleotides read TGTGCCAGCAGTTTATACTTGGGGGCCCCTCAAGAGACCCAGTACTTC.

The chain carries TRBV27 and TRBJ2-1; D gene ambiguous. This CDR3 region has 15 residues. With 3 bases removed from V and 0 bases from J, the gap between germline ends came to 9 bases. Per the germline V gene, CDR1 is MNHEY and CDR2 is SMNVEV (reference sequence). The CDR3 reads CASSLIYSSYNEQFF. CDR3 nucleotides: TGTGCCAGCAGTTTGATCTATAGCTCCTACAATGAGCAGTTCTTC.

The rearrangement uses TRBV29-1 and TRBJ2-3, with D tentatively TRBD1 (5 bases). V was pared by 7 bases and J by 6 bases, with 11 bases between. From germline, CDR1 is SQVTM and CDR2 ANQGSEA. The CDR3 is 11 residues long. The CDR3 protein is CSADSSDTQYF. The CDR3 region has the DNA TGCAGCGCCGACAGCTCCGATACGCAGTATTTT.

The gene calls are TRBV4-1 and TRBJ1-4; 7 bases agree with TRBD1. There are 16 residues in the CDR3. The J segment lost 6 bases and the V segment lost 5 bases, leaving 12 bases of the junction unmatched. Germline CDR1 MGHRA, CDR2 YSYEKL. CDR3: CASSGTIQGSHEKLFF. CDR3 sequence (DNA): TGCGCCAGCAGCGGGACAATACAGGGGTCGCATGAAAAACTGTTTTTT.

This clone was seen more than once but under ten times. The chain couples TRBV11-2 to TRBJ2-7; 10 positions agree with TRBD1. CDR1 is SGHAT and CDR2 is FQNNGV in the germline V gene. This CDR3 spans 14 amino acids. The V and J ends lost 5 bases and 2 bases, in that order; junction bases with no gene match: 3. CDR3 sequence: CASSADRGTYEQYF. The CDR3 nucleotides are TGTGCCAGCAGCGCGGACAGGGGGACCTACGAGCAGTACTTC.

This chain joins TRBV28 and TRBJ2-1; 9 bases line up with TRBD2. Germline loops: CDR1 MDHEN, CDR2 SYDVKM. CDR3 length: 15 residues. J lost 4 bases, V lost 5 bases, and 6 bases had no gene match. CDR3 DNA: TGTGCCAGCAGTCCTGGGACTAGCAGTTACAATGAGCAGTTCTTC. It specifies CASSPGTSSYNEQFF.

This clone has more than one count but fewer than ten. This chain joins TRBV28 and TRBJ2-3, with D tentatively TRBD1 (7 bases). The germline gives CDR1 MDHEN, CDR2 SYDVKM. V lost 4 bases and J 4 bases, leaving 12 bases between the germline ends. The CDR3 is made up of 14 amino acids. This chain's CDR3 is CASSSGGSADTQYF. The CDR3, as DNA: TGTGCCAGCAGTTCAGGGGGGAGTGCAGATACGCAGTATTTT.

This clone was observed a few times. A read error likely explains this, since a far larger clone differs by one base. The rearrangement links TRBV29-1 to TRBJ2-7; TRBD2 aligns across 8 bases. Looked up from germline, CDR1 is SQVTM and CDR2 is ANQGSEA. J gave up 2 bases and V 7 bases, and 7 bases lay outside the gene matches. There are 13 residues in the CDR3. Here the CDR3 DNA reads TGCAGCGAAGCGGGAGTTAACCCCTACGAGCAGTACTTC. Residues: CSEAGVNPYEQYF.

V and J are TRBV19 and TRBJ1-6; D is possibly TRBD1 (5 bases). CDR3 length: 14 amino acids. V was cut by 6 bases and J by 9 bases, with 15 bases left in between. Germline assignment: CDR1 LNHDA and CDR2 SQIVND (reference sequence). CDR3 bases: TGTGCCAGTAGGGGCCTTCCGGGGGGTTCACCCCTCCACTTT. Amino acids: CASRGLPGGSPLHF.